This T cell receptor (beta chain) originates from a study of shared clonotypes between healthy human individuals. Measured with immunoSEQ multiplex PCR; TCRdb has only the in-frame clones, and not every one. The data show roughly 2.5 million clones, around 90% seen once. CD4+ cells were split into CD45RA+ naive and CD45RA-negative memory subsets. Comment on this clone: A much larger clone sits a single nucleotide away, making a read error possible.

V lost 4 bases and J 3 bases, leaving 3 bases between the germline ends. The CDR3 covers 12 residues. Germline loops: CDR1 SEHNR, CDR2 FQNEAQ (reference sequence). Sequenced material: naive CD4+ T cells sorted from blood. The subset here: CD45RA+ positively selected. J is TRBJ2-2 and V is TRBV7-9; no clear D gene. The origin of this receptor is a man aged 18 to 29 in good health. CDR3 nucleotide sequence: TGTGCCAGCAGCTGGGACACCGGGGAGCTGTTTTTT. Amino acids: CASSWDTGELFF. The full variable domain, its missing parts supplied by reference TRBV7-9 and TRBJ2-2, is DTGVSQNPRHKITKRGQNVTFRCDPISEHNRLYWYRQTLGQGPEFLTYFQNEAQLEKSRLLSDRFSAERPKGSFSTLEIQRTEQGDSAMYLCASSWDTGELFFGEGSRLTVL.